Below are 30 T cell receptor beta chains sequenced from a single sample in a study of blood T cell repertoires in COVID-19. The method was immunoSEQ multiplex PCR; TCRdb's version includes in-frame clones alone and lacks a portion of them. The sample records roughly 190,000 clones, roughly 91% being singletons. Material: peripheral blood. Receptors originate from a man in his forties with active or convalescent COVID-19.

The J gene is TRBJ2-7, the V gene TRBV25-1, with TRBD1 identical over 8 bases. Germline assignment: CDR1 MGHDK and CDR2 SYGVNS. The CDR3 has 13 amino acids. The trim removed 9 bases at V and 2 bases at J, leaving 6 bases unmatched. DNA of the CDR3: TGTGCCAGTATAGGACAGGGCCCCTACGAGCAGTACTTC. This gives the protein CASIGQGPYEQYF.

The chain couples TRBV27 to TRBJ1-2; TRBD1 might be the D (6 bases). CDR3 length equals 12 residues. The germline V gene has CDR1 MNHEY and CDR2 SMNVEV (reference sequence). V was trimmed by 3 bases and J by 8 bases, leaving 10 bases between them. The CDR3 coding sequence is TGTGCCAGCAGTTTTAGGGGGGGCGGCTACACCTTC. Translated: CASSFRGGGYTF.

The rearrangement links TRBV6-6 to TRBJ1-3, with a tentative D call TRBD1 (6 bases). CDR3 length: 15 amino acids. Between the trimmed V and J ends, which lost 5 bases and 0 bases, there was a span of 11 bases. Per germline, CDR1 MNHNY and CDR2 SVGAGI (reference sequence). The CDR3: CASSPQGPSGNTIYF. The CDR3 bases are TGTGCCAGCAGTCCTCAGGGGCCCTCTGGAAACACCATATATTTT.

This chain's CDR3 is CASSLPGRGKNSPLHF. The CDR3 nucleotides read TGTGCCAGCAGTTTACCAGGAAGGGGTAAAAATTCACCCCTCCACTTT. The chain combines TRBV27 with TRBJ1-6; TRBD1 is a possible D gene (5 bases). CDR1 and CDR2 (germline): MNHEY, SMNVEV (reference sequence). Trimming pared 2 bases from V and 7 bases from J, leaving 15 bases between. The CDR3 contains 16 residues.

This rearrangement joins TRBV7-2 to TRBJ1-2; the D gene is possibly TRBD1 (6 bases). The V end lost 7 bases, the J end lost 7 bases, and 13 bases lay between the germline ends. The CDR3 totals 12 residues. The germline V gene encodes CDR1 SGHTA and CDR2 FQGNSA. Written as DNA, the CDR3 is TGTGCCAGCAATAACAGGGTTGTTGGCTACACCTTC. It encodes CASNNRVVGYTF. Using reference TRBV7-2 and TRBJ1-2 for the parts outside the CDR3, the full variable domain is GAGVSQSPSNKVTEKGKDVELRCDPISGHTALYWYRQSLGQGLEFLIYFQGNSAPDKSGLPSDRFSAERTGGSVSTLTIQRTQQEDSAVYLCASNNRVVGYTFGSGTRLTVV.

The chain is built from TRBV3-1 (or the pseudogene TRBV3-2) and TRBJ1-5; tentative D call: TRBD1 (5 bases). The CDR3 runs 13 residues. V was clipped by 1 base and J by 5 bases, with 6 bases between them. From germline, CDR1 is LGHDT and CDR2 YNNKEL (reference sequence). The CDR3 loop reads CASSQGRDQPQHF. DNA of the CDR3: TGTGCCAGCAGCCAAGGCAGGGATCAGCCCCAGCATTTT.

The gene calls are TRBV6-5 and TRBJ2-5, with D perhaps TRBD2 (6 bases). This CDR3 region has 14 residues. From germline, CDR1 is MNHEY and CDR2 SVGAGI. Trimming took off 5 bases at V and 5 bases at J, with 15 bases between the two ends. The CDR3 DNA follows: TGTGCCAGCAGTACCCGGGACTCGGCGGAGACCCAGTACTTC. Translation gives CASSTRDSAETQYF.

This chain uses TRBV6-2 or TRBV6-3 with TRBJ1-2; possibly TRBD1 for D (5 bases). Germline lookup yields CDR1 MNHEY and CDR2 SVGEGT. Trimming cost V 0 bases and J 8 bases, with 25 bases left between them. The CDR3 is 18 amino acids. CDR3 DNA: TGTGCCAGCAGTTACTCGAGAGGGACTACACGTAGATTTTCCGGCTACACCTTC. Translation: CASSYSRGTTRRFSGYTF.

The rearrangement joins TRBV19 to TRBJ1-2; 9 bases agree with TRBD1. The CDR3 runs to 16 residues. In germline, CDR1 is LNHDA, CDR2 SQIVND (reference sequence). V was clipped by 7 bases and J by 1 base; unmatched bases: 10. CDR3 amino acids: CASTLDRDRVNYGYTF. CDR3 bases: TGTGCCAGTACCCTCGACCGGGACAGGGTTAACTATGGCTACACCTTC.

This rearrangement joins TRBV5-1 to TRBJ2-7, with D unresolved. Looked up from germline, CDR1 is SGHRS and CDR2 is YFSETQ. The CDR3 has 14 amino acids. V lost 3 bases to trimming and J lost 2 bases, with 12 bases between them. CDR3 region: CASSWNSHAYEQYF. The CDR3 DNA reads TGCGCCAGCAGCTGGAACAGTCATGCCTACGAGCAGTACTTC.

The CDR3 spells CAIRRTSGGAAGELFF. Here the CDR3 DNA reads TGTGCCATCAGGAGGACTAGCGGGGGGGCCGCCGGGGAGCTGTTTTTT. The J gene is TRBJ2-2, the V gene TRBV10-3; TRBD2 agrees at 15 bases. The CDR3 consists of 16 residues. The germline gives CDR1 ENHRY, CDR2 SYGVKD. The V and J ends lost 6 bases and 6 bases, in that order; junction bases with no gene match: 5.

The chain has TRBV6-6 and TRBJ2-3, with 16 bases identical to TRBD2. The germline V gene encodes CDR1 MNHNY and CDR2 SVGAGI (reference sequence). The J segment lost 9 bases and the V segment lost 6 bases, leaving 9 bases of the junction unmatched. The CDR3 loop spans 16 amino acids. CDR3 sequence: CASSPPGLAGGVTQYF. The CDR3 DNA sequence: TGTGCCAGCAGCCCACCGGGACTAGCGGGAGGGGTCACGCAGTATTTT.

This clone showed up just a few times. The chain has TRBV9 and TRBJ2-5; 7 nucleotides align to TRBD1. Germline CDR1 reads SGDLS; CDR2 reads YYNGEE. This CDR3 has 17 amino acids. J was trimmed by 5 bases and V by 4 bases; bases with no gene match: 17. The CDR3 bases are TGTGCCAGCAGCCCACGGGCGGCGGCCCAGGGGGACGAGACCCAGTACTTC. Translating it yields CASSPRAAAQGDETQYF.

The rearrangement uses TRBV5-1 and TRBJ2-3; no definite D call. V was pared by 3 bases and J by 2 bases, with 13 bases between. The germline gives CDR1 SGHRS, CDR2 YFSETQ. This CDR3 spans 15 amino acids. This chain's CDR3 is CASSSGSYPTDTQYF. The CDR3 DNA is TGCGCCAGCAGCTCCGGGTCCTACCCCACAGATACGCAGTATTTT.

V usage is TRBV14 and J usage is TRBJ1-2; D is possibly TRBD1 (6 bases). CDR1 and CDR2 from the germline V gene are SGHDN and FVKESK. V was cut by 2 bases and J by 10 bases, with 17 bases left in between. CDR3 length equals 14 residues. CDR3 region: CASSQRYGGADYTF. In DNA form, the CDR3 reads TGTGCCAGCAGCCAACGGTACGGGGGGGCAGACTACACCTTC.

The chain employs TRBV18 and TRBJ1-4, with D perhaps TRBD1 (5 bases). From germline, CDR1 is KGHSH and CDR2 LQKENI. The CDR3 has 13 amino acids. The V gene lost 2 bases and the J gene lost 6 bases, with 7 bases spanning the gap. CDR3 protein: CASSPGADEKLFF. The CDR3 bases are TGTGCCAGCTCACCAGGGGCAGATGAAAAACTGTTTTTT.

This clone was found a few times. This sequence joins TRBV5-1 and TRBJ1-4; D might be TRBD1 (6 bases). CDR1 SGHRS and CDR2 YFSETQ come from the germline V gene. This CDR3 has 14 residues. Trimming removed 2 bases at V and 6 bases at J, with 11 bases between. The CDR3 protein is CASSFGGPYEKLFF. The CDR3 coding sequence is TGCGCCAGCAGCTTCGGGGGGCCGTATGAAAAACTGTTTTTT.

CDR3 sequence (DNA): TGTGCCAGCAGCCCACTTTCTGGAAACACCATATATTTT. It encodes CASSPLSGNTIYF. This sequence joins TRBV11-1 and TRBJ1-3; the D is unclear. The ends were cut back, 5 bases at V and 1 base at J, with 6 bases in the middle. The CDR3 totals 13 residues. Germline V gene data show CDR1 as SGHAT and CDR2 as FQDESV (reference sequence).

The chain combines TRBV18 with TRBJ1-2, with 8 bases fitting TRBD1. The CDR3 spans 16 residues. V dropped 3 bases and J dropped 0; count of bases not matched to a gene: 6. Germline V gene lookup returns CDR1 KGHSH and CDR2 LQKENI. The CDR3 nucleotides read TGTGCCAGCTCACCTGAGACAGGGGAGGCTAACTATGGCTACACCTTC. Its protein is CASSPETGEANYGYTF.

Turning to this clone: A read error may be the cause here, since a much bigger clone is one base away. The chain employs TRBV5-1 and TRBJ2-2, with 8 bases matching TRBD2. CDR1 is SGHRS, CDR2 YFSETQ, per germline. The J segment lost 8 bases and the V segment lost 10 bases, leaving 22 bases of the junction unmatched. This CDR3 is built from 17 residues. CDR3 protein: CARENGGVPIVGGELFF. For the CDR3, the DNA is TGCGCCCGCGAGAACGGGGGGGTACCTATTGTCGGAGGGGAGCTGTTTTTT.

The chain recombines TRBV28 with TRBJ1-5, with TRBD1 matching over 10 bases. CDR3 length: 16 amino acids. CDR1 is MDHEN, CDR2 SYDVKM, per germline. Trimming took 7 bases from V and 1 from J; bases not matched to a gene: 7. The CDR3 DNA sequence: TGTGCCAGCAACGGACAGGGGGGTCTAAGCAATCAGCCCCAGCATTTT. The encoded protein is CASNGQGGLSNQPQHF.

The chain is built from TRBV12-3 or TRBV12-4 and TRBJ2-3; D unresolved. V was trimmed by 6 bases and J by 2 bases, leaving 6 bases between them. This CDR3 spans 12 amino acids. The CDR3 DNA reads TGTGCCAGCAGCCAGGTCACAGATACGCAGTATTTT. It yields the protein CASSQVTDTQYF.

V is TRBV7-2 and J is TRBJ1-2; D is uncertain. The CDR3 has 13 residues. Trimming took off 2 bases at V and 14 bases at J, with 18 bases between the two ends. Germline V gene data show CDR1 as SGHTA and CDR2 as FQGNSA. The chain's CDR3 is CASSLYSLNVYTF. The CDR3 DNA reads as TGTGCCAGCAGCTTATACAGCCTAAATGTTTATACCTTC.

The chain combines TRBV7-7 with TRBJ2-3; 11 nucleotides match TRBD2. Germline V CDR1 and CDR2: SSHAT, FNYEAQ (reference sequence). CDR3 size: 16 residues. After removal of 4 bases from V and 0 bases from J, the junction contained 3 bases not matched to a gene. Here the CDR3 reads CASSSGTSGSTDTQYF. The CDR3 nucleotides read TGTGCCAGCAGCTCCGGGACTAGCGGAAGCACAGATACGCAGTATTTT.

The rearrangement uses TRBV28 and TRBJ1-2; 7 bases map to TRBD1. The CDR3 loop spans 13 amino acids. Germline trimming cut 5 bases from V and 6 bases from J; bases unmatched to any gene: 6. Germline V gene data show CDR1 as MDHEN and CDR2 as SYDVKM. As DNA, the CDR3 is TGTGCCAGCAGTATAACAGGGGTGGATGGCTACACCTTC. It yields the protein CASSITGVDGYTF.

V gene TRBV4-1 combines with J gene TRBJ2-7; 7 bases fit TRBD1. CDR3 length: 15 residues. In germline, CDR1 is MGHRA, CDR2 YSYEKL. V lost 2 bases to trimming and J lost 3 bases; unmatched junction nucleotides: 7. CDR3 in amino acids: CASSQSTGRHYEQYF. CDR3 DNA: TGCGCCAGCAGCCAATCGACAGGGAGACACTACGAGCAGTACTTC.

This chain connects TRBV10-3 to TRBJ2-5, with 9 bases matching TRBD2. The germline V gene encodes CDR1 ENHRY and CDR2 SYGVKD. The CDR3 has 17 residues. V trimming: 0 bases; J trimming: 5 bases; junction bases outside the gene matches: 10. The CDR3 loop reads CAISESFAGGPFETQYF. DNA of the CDR3: TGTGCCATCAGTGAGTCGTTTGCGGGGGGGCCGTTCGAGACCCAGTACTTC.

This clone has just a few counts. The chain is built from TRBV6-5 and TRBJ2-7; 8 bases match TRBD1. The germline CDR1 and CDR2 sequences are MNHEY and SVGAGI. The J segment lost 7 bases and the V segment lost 2 bases, leaving 13 bases of the junction unmatched. The CDR3 extends over 16 amino acids. The CDR3 loop reads CASSYTGTGRPREQYF. The CDR3, as DNA: TGTGCCAGCAGTTACACCGGGACAGGCCGTCCGAGGGAGCAGTACTTC.

The chain combines TRBV5-4 with TRBJ2-7, with D maybe TRBD2 (6 bases). This CDR3 is built from 14 residues. From germline, CDR1 is SGHNT and CDR2 YYREEE (reference sequence). Trimming stripped 0 bases from V and 5 bases from J, with 12 bases between. In DNA form, the CDR3 reads TGTGCCAGCAGCTTGGGGCGGTGGGAGGACGAGCAGTACTTC. Protein: CASSLGRWEDEQYF.

The chain couples TRBV15 to TRBJ2-1, with a possible D match to TRBD1 (6 bases). Per the germline V gene, CDR1 is LNHNV and CDR2 is YYDKDF (reference sequence). The CDR3 totals 18 residues. The V end was cut by 0 bases, the J end by 7 bases, with 22 bases between. The CDR3 spells CATSRERRTRDTGNEQFF. DNA of the CDR3: TGTGCCACCAGCAGAGAAAGAAGGACCCGGGACACAGGTAATGAGCAGTTCTTC.